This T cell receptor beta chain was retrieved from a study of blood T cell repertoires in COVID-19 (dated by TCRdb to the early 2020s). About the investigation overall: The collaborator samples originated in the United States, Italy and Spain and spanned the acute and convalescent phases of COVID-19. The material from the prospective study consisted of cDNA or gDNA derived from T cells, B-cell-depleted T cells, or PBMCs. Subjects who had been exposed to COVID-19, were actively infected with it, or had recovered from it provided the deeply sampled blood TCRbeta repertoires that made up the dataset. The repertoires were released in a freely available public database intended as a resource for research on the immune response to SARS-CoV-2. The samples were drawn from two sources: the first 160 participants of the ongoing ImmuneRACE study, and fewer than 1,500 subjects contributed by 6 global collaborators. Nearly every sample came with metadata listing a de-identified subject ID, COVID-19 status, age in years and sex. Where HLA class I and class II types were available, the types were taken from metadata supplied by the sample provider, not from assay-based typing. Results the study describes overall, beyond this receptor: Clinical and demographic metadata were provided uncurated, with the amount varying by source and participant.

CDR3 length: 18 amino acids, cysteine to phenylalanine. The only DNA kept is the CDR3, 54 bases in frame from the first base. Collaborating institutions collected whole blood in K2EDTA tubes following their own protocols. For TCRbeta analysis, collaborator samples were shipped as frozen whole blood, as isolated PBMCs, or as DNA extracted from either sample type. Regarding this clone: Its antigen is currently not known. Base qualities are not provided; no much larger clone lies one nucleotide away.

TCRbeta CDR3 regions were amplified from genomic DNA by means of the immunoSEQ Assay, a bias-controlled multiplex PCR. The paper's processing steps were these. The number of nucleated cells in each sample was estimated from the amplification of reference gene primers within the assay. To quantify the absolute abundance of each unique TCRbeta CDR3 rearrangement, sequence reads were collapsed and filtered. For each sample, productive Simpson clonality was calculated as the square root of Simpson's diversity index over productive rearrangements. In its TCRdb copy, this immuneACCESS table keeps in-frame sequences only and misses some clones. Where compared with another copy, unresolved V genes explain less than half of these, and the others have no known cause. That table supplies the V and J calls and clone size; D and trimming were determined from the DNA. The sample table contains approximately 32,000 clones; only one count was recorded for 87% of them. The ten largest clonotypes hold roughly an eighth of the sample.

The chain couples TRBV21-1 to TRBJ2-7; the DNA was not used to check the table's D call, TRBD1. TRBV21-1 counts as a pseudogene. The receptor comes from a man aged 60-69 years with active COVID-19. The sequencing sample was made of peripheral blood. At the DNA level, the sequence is TGTGCCAGCAGCAAAGTTCTCCCGATGGACAGGGGGTCCTACGAGCAGTACTTC. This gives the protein CASSKVLPMDRGSYEQYF.